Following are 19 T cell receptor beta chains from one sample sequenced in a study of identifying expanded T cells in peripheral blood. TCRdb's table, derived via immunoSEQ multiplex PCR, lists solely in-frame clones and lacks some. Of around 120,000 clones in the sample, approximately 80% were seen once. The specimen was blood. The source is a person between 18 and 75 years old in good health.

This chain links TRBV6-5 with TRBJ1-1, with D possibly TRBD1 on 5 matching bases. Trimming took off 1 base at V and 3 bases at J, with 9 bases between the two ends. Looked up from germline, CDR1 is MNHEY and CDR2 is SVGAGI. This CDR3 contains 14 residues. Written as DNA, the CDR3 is TGTGCCAGCAGTTACTACGGGGGTGACACTGAAGCTTTCTTT. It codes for CASSYYGGDTEAFF.

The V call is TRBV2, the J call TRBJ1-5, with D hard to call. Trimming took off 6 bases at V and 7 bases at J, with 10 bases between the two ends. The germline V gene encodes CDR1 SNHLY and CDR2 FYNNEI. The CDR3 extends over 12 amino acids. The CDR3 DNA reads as TGTGCCAGCAGAGAGGCGGGCCAGCCCCAGCATTTT. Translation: CASREAGQPQHF.

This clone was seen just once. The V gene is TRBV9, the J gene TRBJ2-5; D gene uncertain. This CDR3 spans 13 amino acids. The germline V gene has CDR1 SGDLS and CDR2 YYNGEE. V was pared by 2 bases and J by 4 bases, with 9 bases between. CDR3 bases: TGTGCCAGCAGCGTGGGATCGAGAGAGACCCAGTACTTC. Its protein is CASSVGSRETQYF.

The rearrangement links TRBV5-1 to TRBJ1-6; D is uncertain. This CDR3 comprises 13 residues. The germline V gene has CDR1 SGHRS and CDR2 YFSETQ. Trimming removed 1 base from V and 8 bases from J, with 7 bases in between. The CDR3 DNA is TGCGCCAGCAGCTTGAAGTTCGATTCACCCCTCCACTTT. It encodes CASSLKFDSPLHF.

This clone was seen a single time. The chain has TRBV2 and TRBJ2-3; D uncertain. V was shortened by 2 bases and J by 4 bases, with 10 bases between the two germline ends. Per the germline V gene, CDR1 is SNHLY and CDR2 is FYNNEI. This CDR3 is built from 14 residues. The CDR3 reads CASSEKGMADTQYF. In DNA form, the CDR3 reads TGTGCCAGCAGTGAAAAGGGAATGGCAGATACGCAGTATTTT.

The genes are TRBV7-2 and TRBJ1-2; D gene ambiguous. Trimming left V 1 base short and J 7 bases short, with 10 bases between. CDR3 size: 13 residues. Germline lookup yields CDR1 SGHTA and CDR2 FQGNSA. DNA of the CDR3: TGTGCCAGCAGCTTAGGAGGGTCAGGTGGCTACACCTTC. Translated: CASSLGGSGGYTF. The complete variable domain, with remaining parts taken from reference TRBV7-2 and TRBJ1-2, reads GAGVSQSPSNKVTEKGKDVELRCDPISGHTALYWYRQSLGQGLEFLIYFQGNSAPDKSGLPSDRFSAERTGGSVSTLTIQRTQQEDSAVYLCASSLGGSGGYTFGSGTRLTVV.

The CDR3 DNA reads TGTGCCAGCAGTTACACAAACAGGGTTGGTCAGTCGGTCTACACCTTC. This translates into CASSYTNRVGQSVYTF. This chain links TRBV6-5 with TRBJ1-2, with D maybe TRBD1 (6 bases). This CDR3 region has 16 residues. The V gene's germline CDR1 is MNHEY and CDR2 SVGAGI. V was pared by 2 bases and J by 10 bases, with 23 bases between.

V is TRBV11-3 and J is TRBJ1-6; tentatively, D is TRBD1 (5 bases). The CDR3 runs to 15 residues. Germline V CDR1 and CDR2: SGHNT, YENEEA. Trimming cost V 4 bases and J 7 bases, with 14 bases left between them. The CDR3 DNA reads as TGTGCCAGCAGCTCGCACGGGAGGGGAAATTCACCCCTCCACTTT. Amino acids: CASSSHGRGNSPLHF.

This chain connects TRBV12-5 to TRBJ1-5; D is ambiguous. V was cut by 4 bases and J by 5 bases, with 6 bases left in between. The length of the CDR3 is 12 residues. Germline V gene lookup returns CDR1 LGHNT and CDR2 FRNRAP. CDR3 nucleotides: TGTGCTAGTGGTTCTTCATATCAGCCCCAGCATTTT. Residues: CASGSSYQPQHF.

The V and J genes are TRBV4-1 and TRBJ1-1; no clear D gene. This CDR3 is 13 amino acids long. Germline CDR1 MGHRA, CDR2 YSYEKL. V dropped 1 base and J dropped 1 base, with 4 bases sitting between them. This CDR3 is CASSQARNTEAFF. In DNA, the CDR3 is TGCGCCAGCAGCCAAGCGAGGAACACTGAAGCTTTCTTT.

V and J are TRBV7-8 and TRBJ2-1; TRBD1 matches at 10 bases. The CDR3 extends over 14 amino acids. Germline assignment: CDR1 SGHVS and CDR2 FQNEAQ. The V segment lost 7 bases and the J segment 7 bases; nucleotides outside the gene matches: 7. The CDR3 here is CASTGQGVWNEQFF. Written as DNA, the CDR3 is TGTGCCAGCACCGGACAGGGGGTTTGGAATGAGCAGTTCTTC.

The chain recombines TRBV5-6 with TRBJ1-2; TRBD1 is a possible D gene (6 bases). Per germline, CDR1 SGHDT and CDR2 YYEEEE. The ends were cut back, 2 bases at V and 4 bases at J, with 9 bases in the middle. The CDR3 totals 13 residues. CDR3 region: CASSFGGSYGYTF. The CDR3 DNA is TGTGCCAGCAGCTTCGGGGGCAGCTATGGCTACACCTTC.

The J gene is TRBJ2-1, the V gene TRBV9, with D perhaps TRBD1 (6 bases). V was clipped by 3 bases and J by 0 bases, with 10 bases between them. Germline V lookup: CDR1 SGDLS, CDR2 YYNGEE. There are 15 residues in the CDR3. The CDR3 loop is CASSETGSSYNEQFF. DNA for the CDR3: TGTGCCAGCAGCGAGACAGGCAGCTCCTACAATGAGCAGTTCTTC. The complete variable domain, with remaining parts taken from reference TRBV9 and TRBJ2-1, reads DSGVTQTPKHLITATGQRVTLRCSPRSGDLSVYWYQQSLDQGLQFLIQYYNGEERAKGNILERFSAQQFPDLHSELNLSSLELGDSALYFCASSETGSSYNEQFFGPGTRLTVL.

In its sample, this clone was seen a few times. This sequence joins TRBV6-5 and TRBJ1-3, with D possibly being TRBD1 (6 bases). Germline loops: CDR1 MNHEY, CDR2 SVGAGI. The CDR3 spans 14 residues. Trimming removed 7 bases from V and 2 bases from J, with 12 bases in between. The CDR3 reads CASTTGFPGNTIYF. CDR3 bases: TGTGCCAGCACAACAGGGTTTCCTGGAAACACCATATATTTT.

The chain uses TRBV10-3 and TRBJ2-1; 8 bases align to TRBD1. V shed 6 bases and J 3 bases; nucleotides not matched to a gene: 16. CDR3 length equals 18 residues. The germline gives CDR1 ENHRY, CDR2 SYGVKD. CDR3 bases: TGTGCCATCAGCACACCTGGGACAGGAAAAAACCTCTACAATGAGCAGTTCTTC. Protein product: CAISTPGTGKNLYNEQFF.

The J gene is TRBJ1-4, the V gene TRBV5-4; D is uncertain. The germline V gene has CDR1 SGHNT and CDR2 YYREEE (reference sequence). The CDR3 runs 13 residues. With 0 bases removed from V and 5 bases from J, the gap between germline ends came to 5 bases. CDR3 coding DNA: TGTGCCAGCAGCTTGGCTCGGAATGAAAAACTGTTTTTT. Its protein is CASSLARNEKLFF.

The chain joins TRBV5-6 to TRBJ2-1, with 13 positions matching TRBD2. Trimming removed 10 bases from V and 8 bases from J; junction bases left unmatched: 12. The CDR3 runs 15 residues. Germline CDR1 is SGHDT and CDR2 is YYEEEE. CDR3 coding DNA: TGTGCCGGGAGGACTAGCGGGGGCTTAGGCCATGAGCAGTTCTTC. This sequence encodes CAGRTSGGLGHEQFF.

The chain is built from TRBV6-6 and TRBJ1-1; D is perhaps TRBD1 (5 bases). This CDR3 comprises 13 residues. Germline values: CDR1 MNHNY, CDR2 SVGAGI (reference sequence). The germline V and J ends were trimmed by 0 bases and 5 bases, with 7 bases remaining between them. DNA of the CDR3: TGTGCCAGCAGTTACTCGACAGCTACTGAAGCTTTCTTT. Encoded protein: CASSYSTATEAFF.

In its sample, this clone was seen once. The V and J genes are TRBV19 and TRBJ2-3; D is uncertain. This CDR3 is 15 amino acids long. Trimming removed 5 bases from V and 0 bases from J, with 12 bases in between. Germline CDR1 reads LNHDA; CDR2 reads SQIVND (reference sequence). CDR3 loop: CASSGLQLSTDTQYF. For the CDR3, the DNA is TGTGCCAGTAGTGGGCTCCAGTTGAGCACAGATACGCAGTATTTT.